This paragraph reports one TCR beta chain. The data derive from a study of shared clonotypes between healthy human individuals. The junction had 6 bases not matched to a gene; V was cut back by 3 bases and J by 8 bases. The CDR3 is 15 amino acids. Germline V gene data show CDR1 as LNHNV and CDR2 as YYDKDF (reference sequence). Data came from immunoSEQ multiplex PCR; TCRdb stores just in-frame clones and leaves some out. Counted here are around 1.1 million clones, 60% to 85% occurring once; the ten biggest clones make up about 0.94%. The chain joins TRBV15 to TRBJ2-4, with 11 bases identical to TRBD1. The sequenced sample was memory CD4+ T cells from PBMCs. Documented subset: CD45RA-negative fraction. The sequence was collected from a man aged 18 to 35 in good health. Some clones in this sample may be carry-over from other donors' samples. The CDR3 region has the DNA TGTGCCACCAGCAGGGGACAGGGGGGTTTGGACATTCAGTACTTC. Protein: CATSRGQGGLDIQYF.